A single sample gave rise to the 17 T cell receptor beta chains below, sequenced in a study of immune evolution from preneoplasia to lung adenocarcinoma (dated by TCRdb to about 2021). Receptor amplification or capture employed the immunoSEQ multiplex PCR assay. TCRdb provides this immuneACCESS table in a form limited to in-frame rearrangements. Some clones are lacking; in checked studies, under half of them reflect an unresolved V gene, and why the rest are absent is not known. The sample includes about 11,000 clones, with just over 85% observed a single time. The ten largest make up roughly 4% of the sample. Sample: FFPE invasive lung adenocarcinoma tissue. The cell subset or site label of this sample denotes: frankly invasive lung adenocarcinoma (ADC). These receptors were collected from a person aged 70 to 85 with invasive lung adenocarcinoma.

This rearrangement joins TRBV7-9 to TRBJ1-2, with D tentatively TRBD1 (5 bases). CDR1 is SEHNR, CDR2 FQNEAQ, per germline (reference sequence). The CDR3 has 12 amino acids. The V and J ends lost 0 bases and 6 bases respectively, with 5 bases between them. CDR3 in amino acids: CASSLAGDGYTF. As DNA, the CDR3 is TGTGCCAGCAGCTTAGCGGGGGATGGCTACACCTTC.

This chain uses TRBV18 with TRBJ2-1; TRBD2 matches 8 bases. V lost 6 bases, J lost 8 bases, and 15 bases stayed unmatched. CDR3 length equals 16 residues. Germline loops: CDR1 KGHSH, CDR2 LQKENI. CDR3: CASSLRGGANNDEQFF. The CDR3 DNA reads TGTGCCAGCTCCCTCCGGGGGGGGGCTAATAACGATGAGCAGTTCTTC.

In this sample, this clone turned up once. V gene TRBV6-5 combines with J gene TRBJ1-1; D is undetermined. The V and J ends lost 2 bases and 6 bases respectively, with 10 bases between them. This CDR3 comprises 13 residues. The germline V gene has CDR1 MNHEY and CDR2 SVGAGI. Here the CDR3 DNA reads TGTGCCAGCAGTTACCGAGGGTTGTCTGAAGCTTTCTTT. It codes for CASSYRGLSEAFF.

The rearrangement links TRBV19 to TRBJ2-4, with TRBD1 as a possible D gene (6 bases). The V end lost 2 bases, the J end lost 2 bases, and 10 bases lay between the germline ends. The CDR3 covers 15 residues. The germline CDR1 and CDR2 sequences are LNHDA and SQIVND (reference sequence). This CDR3 reads CASSIQGTPKNIQYF. The CDR3 nucleotides read TGTGCCAGTAGTATACAGGGGACACCCAAAAACATTCAGTACTTC.

The V gene is TRBV5-1, the J gene TRBJ2-3; 9 nucleotides align to TRBD2. J gave up 3 bases and V 2 bases, and 4 bases lay outside the gene matches. CDR1 is SGHRS and CDR2 is YFSETQ in the germline V gene. The CDR3 has 15 amino acids. Here the CDR3 reads CASSLRGLATDTQYF. Here the CDR3 DNA reads TGCGCCAGCAGCTTACGAGGACTAGCGACAGATACGCAGTATTTT.

The chain uses TRBV11-2 and TRBJ2-5, with 14 bases matching TRBD2. V was clipped by 8 bases and J by 4 bases; unmatched bases: 6. The germline V gene encodes CDR1 SGHAT and CDR2 FQNNGV. The CDR3 consists of 15 residues. The CDR3 here is CASASGTSGGETQYF. CDR3 DNA sequence: TGTGCCAGCGCTTCCGGGACTAGCGGGGGAGAGACCCAGTACTTC.

The chain is built from TRBV27 and TRBJ1-2, with 7 bases identical to TRBD1. With V trimmed by 7 bases and J by 0 bases, 11 bases remained unmatched. The CDR3 length is 16 residues. Per the germline V gene, CDR1 is MNHEY and CDR2 is SMNVEV (reference sequence). CDR3 in amino acids: CASKTLGQFTNYGYTF. The CDR3 DNA reads TGTGCCAGCAAGACCCTGGGACAGTTCACTAACTATGGCTACACCTTC.

The chain carries TRBV5-1 and TRBJ1-4; D is ambiguous. This CDR3 contains 15 residues. The germline V gene has CDR1 SGHRS and CDR2 YFSETQ. Between the trimmed V and J ends, which lost 2 bases and 7 bases, there was a span of 15 bases. DNA for the CDR3: TGCGCCAGCAGCTTCCACGGTTGGGAGGGTGAAAAACTGTTTTTT. Encoded protein: CASSFHGWEGEKLFF.

The rearrangement uses TRBV6-6 and TRBJ1-1; D remains ambiguous. Between the trimmed V and J ends, which lost 0 bases and 0 bases, there was a span of 8 bases. Germline CDR1 and CDR2: MNHNY and SVGAGI (reference sequence). This CDR3 is built from 15 residues. DNA of the CDR3: TGTGCCAGCAGTTACTCGGCAGACTTGAACACTGAAGCTTTCTTT. It is translated as CASSYSADLNTEAFF.

This rearrangement joins TRBV2 to TRBJ1-3, with a weak D call TRBD1 (6 bases). Germline CDR1 is SNHLY and CDR2 is FYNNEI. Trimming pared 7 bases from V and 0 bases from J, leaving 16 bases between. This CDR3 region has 16 residues. CDR3 sequence: CASKRDTGFSGNTIYF. CDR3 coding DNA: TGTGCCAGCAAGCGAGATACAGGGTTCTCTGGAAACACCATATATTTT.

The genes are TRBV5-8 and TRBJ2-3, with 12 nucleotides matching TRBD1. CDR3 size: 15 residues. The V and J ends lost 5 bases and 4 bases, in that order; junction bases with no gene match: 5. Germline V lookup: CDR1 SGHTS, CDR2 YDEGEE. The CDR3 DNA reads as TGTGCCAGCAGTCGGGGACAGGGGGCGGCAGATACGCAGTATTTT. Amino acid sequence: CASSRGQGAADTQYF.

V gene TRBV5-1 combines with J gene TRBJ1-1; maybe TRBD1 (5 bases). The CDR3 spans 15 residues. Deletions cut 4 bases from V and 5 bases from J, with 18 bases between. Germline lookup yields CDR1 SGHRS and CDR2 YFSETQ. The chain's CDR3 is CASSLAGTEGTEAFF. The CDR3 coding sequence is TGCGCCAGCAGCCTAGCCGGGACGGAGGGGACTGAAGCTTTCTTT.

The CDR3 loop reads CAWRSWSYEQYF. The CDR3 DNA is TGTGCCTGGAGGTCGTGGTCCTACGAGCAGTACTTC. The gene calls are TRBV30 and TRBJ2-7; D not resolved. Trimming took off 3 bases at V and 1 base at J, with 7 bases between the two ends. The CDR3 contains 12 residues. Germline assignment: CDR1 GTSNPN and CDR2 SVGIG (reference sequence). Full variable domain (missing parts from reference TRBV30 and TRBJ2-7): SQTIHQWPATLVQPVGSPLSLECTVEGTSNPNLYWYRQAAGRGLQLLFYSVGIGQISSEVPQNLSASRPQDRQFILSSKKLLLSDSGFYLCAWRSWSYEQYFGPGTRLTVT.

Within the sample, this clone is medium-sized. CDR3 sequence: CASSLDTRYGYTF. The CDR3 coding sequence is TGTGCCAGCAGCTTGGACACCCGCTATGGCTACACCTTC. The chain uses TRBV5-6 and TRBJ1-2; D is unclear. Germline values: CDR1 SGHDT, CDR2 YYEEEE. V shed 0 bases and J shed 4 bases, with 7 bases lying between them. This CDR3 spans 13 amino acids.

The chain joins TRBV4-1 to TRBJ2-7; tentative D call: TRBD1 (6 bases). The CDR3 sequence is 16 residues long. From germline, CDR1 is MGHRA and CDR2 YSYEKL. The germline V and J ends were trimmed by 4 bases and 10 bases, with 26 bases remaining between them. The DNA of the CDR3 is TGCGCCAGCAGCCCCCAATTAGGTCAGGGGTTGCGGAAACAGTACTTC. Protein: CASSPQLGQGLRKQYF.

In its sample, this clone was seen a few times. This chain connects TRBV2 to TRBJ2-3, with D maybe TRBD2 (5 bases). Trimming left V 4 bases short and J 2 bases short, with 13 bases between. Germline assignment: CDR1 SNHLY and CDR2 FYNNEI. The CDR3 loop spans 15 amino acids. This chain's CDR3 is CASSALSGNTDTQYF. DNA for the CDR3: TGTGCCAGCAGTGCCCTAAGCGGTAACACAGATACGCAGTATTTT.

V usage is TRBV6-6 and J usage is TRBJ1-5, with 7 bases aligning to TRBD1. J was trimmed by 4 bases and V by 6 bases; bases with no gene match: 6. The germline CDR1 and CDR2 sequences are MNHNY and SVGAGI (reference sequence). The CDR3 totals 14 residues. CDR3 nucleotides: TGTGCCAGCAGAACGACAGGGAATAATCAGCCCCAGCATTTT. Its translation is CASRTTGNNQPQHF.